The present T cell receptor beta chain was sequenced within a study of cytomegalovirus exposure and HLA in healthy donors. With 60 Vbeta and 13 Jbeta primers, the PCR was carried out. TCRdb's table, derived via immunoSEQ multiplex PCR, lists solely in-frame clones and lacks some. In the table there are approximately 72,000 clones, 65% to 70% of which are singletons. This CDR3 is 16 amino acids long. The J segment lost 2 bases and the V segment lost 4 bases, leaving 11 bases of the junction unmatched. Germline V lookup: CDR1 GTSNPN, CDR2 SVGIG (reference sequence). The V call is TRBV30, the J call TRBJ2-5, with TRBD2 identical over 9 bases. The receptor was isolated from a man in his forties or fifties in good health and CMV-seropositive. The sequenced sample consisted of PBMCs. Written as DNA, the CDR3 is TGTGCCTGGATGAACGTAGCGGGGGTGTCACAAGAGACCCAGTACTTC. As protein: CAWMNVAGVSQETQYF.